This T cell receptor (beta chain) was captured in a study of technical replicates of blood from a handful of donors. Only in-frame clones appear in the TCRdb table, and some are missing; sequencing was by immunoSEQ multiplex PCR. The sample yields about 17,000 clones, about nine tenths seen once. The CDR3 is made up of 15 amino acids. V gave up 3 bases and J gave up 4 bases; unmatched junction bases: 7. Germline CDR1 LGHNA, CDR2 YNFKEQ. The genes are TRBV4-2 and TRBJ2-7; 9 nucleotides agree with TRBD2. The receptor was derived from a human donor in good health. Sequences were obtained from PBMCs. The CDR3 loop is CASSHNSGSRYEQYF. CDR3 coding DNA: TGTGCCAGCAGCCATAATAGCGGGAGTAGGTACGAGCAGTACTTC.